These 9 T cell receptor beta chains were sequenced from one sample in a study of cytotoxic CD8 clonotypes in ibrutinib-treated CLL. TCRdb's table, derived via immunoSEQ multiplex PCR, lists solely in-frame clones and lacks some. The data contain about 130,000 clones, 76% of them seen just once; the ten biggest clones take up around 4.9%. Specimen: PBMCs, collected after 24 months of ibrutinib treatment. All receptors derive from a human donor with chronic lymphocytic leukemia.

The V call is TRBV9, the J call TRBJ2-3; D gene ambiguous. The V gene lost 4 bases and the J gene lost 0 bases, with 6 bases spanning the gap. Germline CDR1 is SGDLS and CDR2 is YYNGEE. This CDR3 has 13 amino acids. CDR3 in amino acids: CASSPSSTDTQYF. The CDR3, as DNA: TGTGCCAGCAGCCCCTCGAGCACAGATACGCAGTATTTT.

This clone was recorded a few times. This chain links TRBV5-6 with TRBJ2-7, with D perhaps assigned TRBD1 or TRBD2 (5 bases each). From germline, CDR1 is SGHDT and CDR2 YYEEEE. Trimming left V 4 bases short and J 6 bases short, with 11 bases between. The CDR3 has 12 amino acids. The CDR3 sequence is CASSRLGVEQYF. The CDR3 DNA reads TGTGCCAGCAGCCGCCTGGGGGTCGAGCAGTACTTC. Using reference TRBV5-6 and TRBJ2-7 for the parts outside the CDR3, the full variable domain is DAGVTQSPTHLIKTRGQQVTLRCSPKSGHDTVSWYQQALGQGPQFIFQYYEEEERQRGNFPDRFSGHQFPNYSSELNVNALLLGDSALYLCASSRLGVEQYFGPGTRLTVT.

The chain joins TRBV7-3 to TRBJ2-1; 7 positions agree with TRBD2. Germline V gene lookup returns CDR1 SGHTA and CDR2 FQGTGA. This CDR3 is 16 amino acids long. V lost 5 bases, J lost 0 bases, and 7 bases stayed unmatched. CDR3 in amino acids: CASSPKRDSSYNEQFF. For the CDR3, the DNA is TGTGCCAGCAGCCCGAAGCGGGATAGCTCCTACAATGAGCAGTTCTTC.

The V and J genes are TRBV6-5 and TRBJ2-7, with D maybe TRBD1 (6 bases). The germline CDR1 and CDR2 sequences are MNHEY and SVGAGI. The CDR3 loop spans 12 amino acids. The V end was cut by 4 bases, the J end by 10 bases, with 14 bases between. In DNA form, the CDR3 reads TGTGCCAGCAGTTTCGACAGGTCGGCTCAGTACTTC. Translation gives CASSFDRSAQYF.

This clone appeared a single time. This rearrangement joins TRBV5-1 to TRBJ2-7; 10 bases line up with TRBD1. This CDR3 is 14 amino acids long. V dropped 2 bases and J dropped 3; count of bases not matched to a gene: 2. Germline V CDR1 and CDR2: SGHRS, YFSETQ. In DNA, the CDR3 is TGCGCCAGCAGCTTTGACAGGGGGCTCTACGAGCAGTACTTC. Encoded protein: CASSFDRGLYEQYF.

This rearrangement joins TRBV9 to TRBJ2-7; 9 bases are shared with TRBD2. From germline, CDR1 is SGDLS and CDR2 YYNGEE. The CDR3 loop spans 16 amino acids. Losses at the gene ends were 4 bases for V and 4 bases for J; bases not matched to a gene: 12. The CDR3 here is CASSPAGGTSPYEQYF. CDR3 in DNA: TGTGCCAGCAGCCCGGCCGGGGGGACTAGCCCTTACGAGCAGTACTTC.

The chain employs TRBV28 and TRBJ1-2; D remains ambiguous. The CDR3 has 12 amino acids. The germline CDR1 and CDR2 sequences are MDHEN and SYDVKM. Between the trimmed V and J ends, which lost 3 bases and 4 bases, there was a span of 6 bases. In nucleotides, the CDR3 is TGTGCCAGCAGTTTTCGGCTCTATGGCTACACCTTC. Translation: CASSFRLYGYTF.

This chain connects TRBV15 to TRBJ2-3, with no clear D. V lost 5 bases and J lost 5, with 8 bases in between. This CDR3 is 12 amino acids long. In germline, CDR1 is LNHNV, CDR2 YYDKDF (reference sequence). CDR3 residues: CATSASGDTQYF. Here the CDR3 DNA reads TGTGCCACCAGCGCCTCGGGAGATACGCAGTATTTT. Variable domain in full (rest from reference TRBV15 and TRBJ2-3): DAMVIQNPRYQVTQFGKPVTLSCSQTLNHNVMYWYQQKSSQAPKLLFHYYDKDFNNEADTPDNFQSRRPNTSFCFLDIRSPGLGDTAMYLCATSASGDTQYFGPGTRLTVL.

V usage is TRBV6-5 and J usage is TRBJ1-1; possible D gene TRBD1, 5 bases. V dropped 2 bases and J dropped 7 bases, with 11 bases sitting between them. This CDR3 region has 13 residues. Germline-derived CDR1 and CDR2 are MNHEY and SVGAGI. CDR3 amino acids: CASSYGWGREAFF. As DNA, the CDR3 is TGTGCCAGCAGTTACGGGTGGGGCCGTGAAGCTTTCTTT.